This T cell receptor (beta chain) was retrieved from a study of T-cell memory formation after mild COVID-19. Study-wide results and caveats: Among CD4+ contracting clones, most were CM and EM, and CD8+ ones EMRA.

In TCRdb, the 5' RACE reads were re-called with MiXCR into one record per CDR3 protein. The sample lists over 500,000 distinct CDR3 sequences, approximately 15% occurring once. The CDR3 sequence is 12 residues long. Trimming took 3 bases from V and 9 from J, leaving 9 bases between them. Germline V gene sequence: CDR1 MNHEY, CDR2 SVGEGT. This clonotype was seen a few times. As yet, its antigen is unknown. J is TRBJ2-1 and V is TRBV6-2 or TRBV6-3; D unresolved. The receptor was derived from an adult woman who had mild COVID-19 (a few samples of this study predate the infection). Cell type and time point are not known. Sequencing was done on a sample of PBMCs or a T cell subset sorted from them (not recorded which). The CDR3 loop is CASSYRSREQFF. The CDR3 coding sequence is TGTGCCAGCAGTTATAGGTCCCGTGAGCAGTTCTTC.